This T cell receptor (beta chain) was identified in a study of OX40 agonist ivuxolimab in advanced cancers. Study-wide points: At doses 0.1 to 3.0 mg/kg, CD4+ and CD8+ clones expanded. On average, CD8+ T cells had more expanded clones than CD4+.

Looked up from germline, CDR1 is MNHNS and CDR2 is SASEGT. V shed 1 base and J shed 3 bases, with 12 bases lying between them. The length of the CDR3 is 15 residues. Assay: immunoSEQ multiplex PCR; the TCRdb copy retains only in-frame clones and omits some. The table has roughly 46,000 clones, 70% to 90% seen once. Autoimmune disease history or systemic immunosuppression barred patients. A few counts support this clone. What it recognizes is unknown. The chain employs TRBV6-1 and TRBJ1-2, with a tentative D call TRBD1 (6 bases). The sample here was CD4+ or CD8+ T cells sorted from blood, taken in a trial of the OX40 agonist ivuxolimab. The source is an adult with an advanced solid tumor such as melanoma, head and neck, liver or kidney cancer. This CDR3 is CASSEGWTADYGYTF. For the CDR3, the DNA is TGTGCCAGCAGTGAAGGCTGGACAGCAGACTATGGCTACACCTTC.